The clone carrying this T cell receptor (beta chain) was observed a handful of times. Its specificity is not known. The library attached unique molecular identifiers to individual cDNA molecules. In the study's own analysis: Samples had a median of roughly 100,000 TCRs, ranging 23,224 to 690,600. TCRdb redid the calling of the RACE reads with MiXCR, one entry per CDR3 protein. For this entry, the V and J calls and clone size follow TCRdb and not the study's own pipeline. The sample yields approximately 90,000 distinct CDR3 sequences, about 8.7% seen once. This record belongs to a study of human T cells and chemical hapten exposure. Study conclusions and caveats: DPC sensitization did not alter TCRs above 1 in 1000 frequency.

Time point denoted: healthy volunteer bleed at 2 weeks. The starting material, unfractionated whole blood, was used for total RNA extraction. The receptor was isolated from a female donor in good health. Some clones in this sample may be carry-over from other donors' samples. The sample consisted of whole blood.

The CDR3 is CASSLGGETEAFF. In DNA, the CDR3 is TGTGCCAGCAGCTTAGGGGGGGAGACTGAAGCTTTCTTT. This chain uses TRBV7-9 with TRBJ1-1, with D possibly TRBD1 on 5 matching bases. The V end was cut by 1 base, the J end by 5 bases, with 8 bases between. The CDR3 is 13 residues long. Germline lookup yields CDR1 SEHNR and CDR2 FQNEAQ (reference sequence).